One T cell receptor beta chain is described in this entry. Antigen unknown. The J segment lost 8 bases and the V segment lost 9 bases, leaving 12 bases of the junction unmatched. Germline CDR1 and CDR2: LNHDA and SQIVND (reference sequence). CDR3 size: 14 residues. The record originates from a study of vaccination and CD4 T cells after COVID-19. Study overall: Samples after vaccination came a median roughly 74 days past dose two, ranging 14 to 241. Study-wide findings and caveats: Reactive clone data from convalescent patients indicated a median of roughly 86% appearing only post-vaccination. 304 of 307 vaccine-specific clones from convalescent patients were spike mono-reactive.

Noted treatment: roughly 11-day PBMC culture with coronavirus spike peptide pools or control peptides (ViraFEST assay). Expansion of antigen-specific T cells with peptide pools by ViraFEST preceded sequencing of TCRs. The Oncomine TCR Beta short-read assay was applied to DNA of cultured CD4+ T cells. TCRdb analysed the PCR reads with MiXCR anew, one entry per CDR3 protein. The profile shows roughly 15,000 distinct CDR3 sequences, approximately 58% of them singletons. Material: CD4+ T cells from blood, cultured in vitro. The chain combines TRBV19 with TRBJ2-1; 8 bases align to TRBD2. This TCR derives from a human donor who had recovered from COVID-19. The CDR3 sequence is CASSGGPSYYEQFF. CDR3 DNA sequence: TGTGCCAGCTCGGGAGGGCCTTCGTACTATGAGCAGTTCTTC.